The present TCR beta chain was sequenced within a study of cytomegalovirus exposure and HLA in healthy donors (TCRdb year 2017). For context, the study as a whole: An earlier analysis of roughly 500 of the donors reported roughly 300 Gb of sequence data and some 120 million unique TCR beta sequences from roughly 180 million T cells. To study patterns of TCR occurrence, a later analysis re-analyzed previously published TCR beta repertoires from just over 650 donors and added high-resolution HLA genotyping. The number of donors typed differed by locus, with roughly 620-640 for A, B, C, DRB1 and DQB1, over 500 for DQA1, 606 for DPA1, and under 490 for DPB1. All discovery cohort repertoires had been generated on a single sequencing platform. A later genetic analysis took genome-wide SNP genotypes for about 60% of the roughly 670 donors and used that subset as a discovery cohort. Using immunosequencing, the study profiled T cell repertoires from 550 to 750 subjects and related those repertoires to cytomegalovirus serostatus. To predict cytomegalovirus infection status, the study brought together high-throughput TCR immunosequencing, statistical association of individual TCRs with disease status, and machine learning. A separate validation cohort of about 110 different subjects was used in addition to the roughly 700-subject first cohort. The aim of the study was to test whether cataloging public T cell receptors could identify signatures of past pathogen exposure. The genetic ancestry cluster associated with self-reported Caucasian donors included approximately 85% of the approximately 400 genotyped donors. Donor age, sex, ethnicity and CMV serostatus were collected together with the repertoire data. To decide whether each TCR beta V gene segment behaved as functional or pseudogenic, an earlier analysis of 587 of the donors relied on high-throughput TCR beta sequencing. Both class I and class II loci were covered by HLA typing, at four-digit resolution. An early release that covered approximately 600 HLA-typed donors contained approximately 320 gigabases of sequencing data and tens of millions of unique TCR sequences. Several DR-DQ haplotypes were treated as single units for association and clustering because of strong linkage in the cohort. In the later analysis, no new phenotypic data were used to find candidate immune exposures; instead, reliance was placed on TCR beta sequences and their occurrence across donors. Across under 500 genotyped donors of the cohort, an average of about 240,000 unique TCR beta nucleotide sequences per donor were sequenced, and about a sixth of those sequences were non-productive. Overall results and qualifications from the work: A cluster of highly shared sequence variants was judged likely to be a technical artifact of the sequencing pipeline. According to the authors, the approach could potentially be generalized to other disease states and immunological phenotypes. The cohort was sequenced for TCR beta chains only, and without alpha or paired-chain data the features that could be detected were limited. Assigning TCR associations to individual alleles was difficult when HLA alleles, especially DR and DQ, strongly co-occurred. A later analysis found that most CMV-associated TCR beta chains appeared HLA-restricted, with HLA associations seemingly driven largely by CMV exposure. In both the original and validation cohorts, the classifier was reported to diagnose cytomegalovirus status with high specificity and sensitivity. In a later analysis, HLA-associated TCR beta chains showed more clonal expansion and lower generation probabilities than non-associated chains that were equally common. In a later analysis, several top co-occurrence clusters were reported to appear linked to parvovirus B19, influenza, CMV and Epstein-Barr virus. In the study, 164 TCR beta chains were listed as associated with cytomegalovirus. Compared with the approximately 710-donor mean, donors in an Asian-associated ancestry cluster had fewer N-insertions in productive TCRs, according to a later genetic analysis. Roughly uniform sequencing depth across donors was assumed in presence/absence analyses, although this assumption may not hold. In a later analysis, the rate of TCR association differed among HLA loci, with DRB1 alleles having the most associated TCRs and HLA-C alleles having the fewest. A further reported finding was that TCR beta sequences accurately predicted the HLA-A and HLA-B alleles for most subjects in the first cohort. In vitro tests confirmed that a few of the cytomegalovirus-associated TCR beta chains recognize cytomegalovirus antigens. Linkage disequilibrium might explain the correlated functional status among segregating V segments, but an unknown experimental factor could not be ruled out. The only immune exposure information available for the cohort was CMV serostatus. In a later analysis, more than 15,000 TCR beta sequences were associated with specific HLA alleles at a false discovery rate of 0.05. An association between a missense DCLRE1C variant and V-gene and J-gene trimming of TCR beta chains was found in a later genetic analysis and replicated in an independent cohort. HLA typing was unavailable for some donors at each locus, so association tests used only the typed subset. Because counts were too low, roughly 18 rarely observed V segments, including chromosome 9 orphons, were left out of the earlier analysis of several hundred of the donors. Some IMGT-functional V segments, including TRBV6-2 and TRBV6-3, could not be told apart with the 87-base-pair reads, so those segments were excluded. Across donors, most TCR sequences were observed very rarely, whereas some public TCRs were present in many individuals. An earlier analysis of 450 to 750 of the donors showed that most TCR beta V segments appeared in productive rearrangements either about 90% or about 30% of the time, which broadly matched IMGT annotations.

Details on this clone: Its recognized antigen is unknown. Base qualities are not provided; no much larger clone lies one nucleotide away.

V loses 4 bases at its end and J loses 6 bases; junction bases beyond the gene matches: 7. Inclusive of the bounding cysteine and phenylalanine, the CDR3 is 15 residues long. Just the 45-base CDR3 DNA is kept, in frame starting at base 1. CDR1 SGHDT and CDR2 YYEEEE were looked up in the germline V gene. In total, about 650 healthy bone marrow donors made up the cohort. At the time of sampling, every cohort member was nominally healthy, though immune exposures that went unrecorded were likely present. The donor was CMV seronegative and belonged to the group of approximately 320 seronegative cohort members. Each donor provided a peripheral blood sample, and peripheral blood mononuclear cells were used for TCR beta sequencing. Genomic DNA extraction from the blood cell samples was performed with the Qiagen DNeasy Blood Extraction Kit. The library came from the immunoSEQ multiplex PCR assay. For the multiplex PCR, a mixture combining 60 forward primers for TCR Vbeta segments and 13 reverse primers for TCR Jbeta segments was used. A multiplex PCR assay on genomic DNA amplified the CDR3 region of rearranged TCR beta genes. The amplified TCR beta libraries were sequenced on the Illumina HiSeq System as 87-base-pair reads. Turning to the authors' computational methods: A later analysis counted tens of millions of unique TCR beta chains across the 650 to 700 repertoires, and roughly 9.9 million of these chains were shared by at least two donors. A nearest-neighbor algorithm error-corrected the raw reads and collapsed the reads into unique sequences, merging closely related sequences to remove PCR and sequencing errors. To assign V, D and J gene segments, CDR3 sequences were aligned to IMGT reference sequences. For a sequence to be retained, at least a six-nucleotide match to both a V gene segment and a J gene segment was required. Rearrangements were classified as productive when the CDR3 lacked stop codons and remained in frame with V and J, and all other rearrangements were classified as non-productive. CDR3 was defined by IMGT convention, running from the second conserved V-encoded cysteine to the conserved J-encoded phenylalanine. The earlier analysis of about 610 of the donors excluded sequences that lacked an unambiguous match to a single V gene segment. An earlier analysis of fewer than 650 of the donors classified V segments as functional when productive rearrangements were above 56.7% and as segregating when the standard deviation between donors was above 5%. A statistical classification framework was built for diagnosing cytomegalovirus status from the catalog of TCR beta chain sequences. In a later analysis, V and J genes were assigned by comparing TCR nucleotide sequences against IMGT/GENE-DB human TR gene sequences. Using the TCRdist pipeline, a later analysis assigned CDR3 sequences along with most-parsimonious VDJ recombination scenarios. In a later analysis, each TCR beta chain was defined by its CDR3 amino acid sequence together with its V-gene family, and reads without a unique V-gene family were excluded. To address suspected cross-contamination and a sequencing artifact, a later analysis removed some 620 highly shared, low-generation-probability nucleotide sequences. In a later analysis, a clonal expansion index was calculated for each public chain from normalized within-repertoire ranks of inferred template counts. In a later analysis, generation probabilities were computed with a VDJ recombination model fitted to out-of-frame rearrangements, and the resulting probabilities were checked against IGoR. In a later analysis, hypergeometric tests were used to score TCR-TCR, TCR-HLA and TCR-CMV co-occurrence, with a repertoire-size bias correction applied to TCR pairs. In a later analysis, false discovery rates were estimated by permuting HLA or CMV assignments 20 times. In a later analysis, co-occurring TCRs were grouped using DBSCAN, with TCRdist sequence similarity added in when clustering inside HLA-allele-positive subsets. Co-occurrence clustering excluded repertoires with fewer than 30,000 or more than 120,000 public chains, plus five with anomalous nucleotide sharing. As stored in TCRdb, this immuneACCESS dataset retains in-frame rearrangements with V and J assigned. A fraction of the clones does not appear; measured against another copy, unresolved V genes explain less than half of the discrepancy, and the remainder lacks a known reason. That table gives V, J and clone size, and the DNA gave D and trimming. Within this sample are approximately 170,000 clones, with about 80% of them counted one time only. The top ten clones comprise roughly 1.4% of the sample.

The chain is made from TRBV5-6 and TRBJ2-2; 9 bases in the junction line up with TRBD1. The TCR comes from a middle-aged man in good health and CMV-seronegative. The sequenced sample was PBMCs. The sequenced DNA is TGTGCCAGCAGCAGATGGGACAGGGATGCCGGGGAGCTGTTTTTT. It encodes CASSRWDRDAGELFF.